These 30 T cell receptor beta chains came from one sample sequenced in a study of shared clonotypes between healthy human individuals. Clones were read by immunoSEQ multiplex PCR, and TCRdb kept only the in-frame ones, dropping some. The table includes around 1.9 million clones, just under 95% detected once. Only CD45RO-negative cells positively selected for CCR7 counted as naive CD8 cells, so terminally differentiated effector memory CD45RA+ cells were excluded. Material for sequencing was naive CD8+ T cells from PBMCs. Receptors originate from a man between 18 and 29 years old in good health. Some clones in this sample may be carry-over from other donors' samples.

This clone was observed once. This chain connects TRBV4-3 to TRBJ2-1; 7 bases are shared with TRBD2. The junction had 12 bases not matched to a gene; V was cut back by 3 bases and J by 4 bases. The V gene's germline CDR1 is LGHNA and CDR2 YSLEER. This CDR3 region has 17 residues. This CDR3 reads CASSQKSWRETYNEQFF. DNA of the CDR3: TGCGCCAGCAGCCAGAAGAGCTGGCGGGAGACATACAATGAGCAGTTCTTC.

The chain links TRBV10-1 to TRBJ2-2; 10 positions match TRBD1. The ends lost 6 bases at V and 5 bases at J; junction bases unmatched: 6. CDR3 length: 15 amino acids. The germline gives CDR1 WNHNN, CDR2 SYGVQD (reference sequence). CDR3 loop: CASRGQGLKTGELFF. In DNA, the CDR3 is TGCGCCAGCAGGGGACAGGGGTTGAAGACCGGGGAGCTGTTTTTT.

The rearrangement joins TRBV9 to TRBJ2-1, with D hard to call. Trimming cost V 0 bases and J 5 bases, with 15 bases left between them. The CDR3 loop spans 16 amino acids. Germline V lookup: CDR1 SGDLS, CDR2 YYNGEE. The CDR3 is CASSVEWAVLNNEQFF. CDR3 bases: TGTGCCAGCAGCGTAGAGTGGGCGGTGTTGAACAATGAGCAGTTCTTC.

This clone was recorded once. The sample holds other DNA sequences that translate to the same CDR3. This rearrangement joins TRBV5-6 to TRBJ2-2; 13 nucleotides line up with TRBD2. Per the germline V gene, CDR1 is SGHDT and CDR2 is YYEEEE. This CDR3 has 16 amino acids. J lost 6 bases, V lost 0 bases, and 2 bases had no gene match. The chain's CDR3 is CASSLALAGGPGELFF. In DNA form, the CDR3 reads TGTGCCAGCAGCTTGGCACTAGCGGGAGGGCCCGGGGAGCTGTTTTTT.

The chain couples TRBV27 to TRBJ2-1; 7 bases map to TRBD2. Trimming at V came to 7 bases and at J to 6 bases, leaving 12 bases not matched to a gene. This CDR3 spans 15 amino acids. The V gene's germline CDR1 is MNHEY and CDR2 SMNVEV (reference sequence). The CDR3 loop reads CASTYSGPKINEQFF. The CDR3, as DNA: TGTGCCAGCACATATAGCGGGCCTAAAATCAATGAGCAGTTCTTC.

This sequence joins TRBV6-5 and TRBJ2-3; D remains unclear. Between the trimmed V and J ends, which lost 8 bases and 9 bases, there was a span of 15 bases. The germline V gene has CDR1 MNHEY and CDR2 SVGAGI. The CDR3 extends over 12 amino acids. DNA of the CDR3: TGTGCCAGCGGGCCTCCTGGCGGAACGCAGTATTTT. As protein: CASGPPGGTQYF.

The chain uses TRBV25-1 and TRBJ1-5; D gene ambiguous. The CDR3 has 17 amino acids. The germline CDR1 and CDR2 sequences are MGHDK and SYGVNS. Trimming shortened V by 8 bases and J by 5 bases, and 25 bases separated the two germline ends. The CDR3 nucleotides are TGTGCCAGCTCTAGCTGGGGTGTTGGGGTGGAAGATCAGCCCCAGCATTTT. Translation gives CASSSWGVGVEDQPQHF.

The rearrangement links TRBV10-3 to TRBJ2-1; TRBD2 matches at 9 bases. The CDR3 is 17 residues long. Germline lookup yields CDR1 ENHRY and CDR2 SYGVKD. V shed 2 bases and J 8 bases; nucleotides not matched to a gene: 13. The CDR3 DNA is TGTGCCATCAGTGAGACTCTAGCGGGGACCCTTGGGGATGAGCAGTTCTTC. This encodes CAISETLAGTLGDEQFF.

The gene calls are TRBV7-8 and TRBJ2-7; D is uncertain. Trimming took off 0 bases at V and 6 bases at J, with 9 bases between the two ends. Germline-derived CDR1 and CDR2 are SGHVS and FQNEAQ. The CDR3 runs to 13 residues. CDR3 DNA: TGTGCCAGCAGCTTAGCCCCCTCCCGCGAGCAGTACTTC. Amino acids: CASSLAPSREQYF.

This clone is a singleton in its sample. The J gene is TRBJ2-7, the V gene TRBV4-1; no clear D gene. V lost 1 base and J lost 3, with 16 bases in between. The CDR3 runs 16 residues. Germline V CDR1 and CDR2: MGHRA, YSYEKL. DNA of the CDR3: TGCGCCAGCAGCCAAGCTCCCGAGCGACACAACTACGAGCAGTACTTC. Amino acid sequence: CASSQAPERHNYEQYF.

A few counts support this clone. The gene calls are TRBV9 and TRBJ1-1; D unclear. V shed 2 bases and J shed 0 bases, with 11 bases lying between them. The V gene's germline CDR1 is SGDLS and CDR2 YYNGEE. The CDR3 contains 15 residues. The CDR3 loop is CASSVLTGVNTEAFF. DNA of the CDR3: TGTGCCAGCAGCGTTCTCACCGGGGTGAACACTGAAGCTTTCTTT.

This clone was found once. This sample includes further DNA sequences coding for the same CDR3. V usage is TRBV4-1 and J usage is TRBJ2-7; a possible D gene is TRBD2 (7 bases). Trimming removed 1 base at V and 2 bases at J, with 9 bases between. This CDR3 has 14 residues. The germline CDR1 and CDR2 sequences are MGHRA and YSYEKL. CDR3 residues: CASSQGGGAYEQYF. The CDR3 DNA reads TGCGCCAGCAGCCAAGGAGGGGGGGCCTACGAGCAGTACTTC.

The chain uses TRBV4-3 and TRBJ1-5; 7 bases match TRBD1. CDR3 length: 19 amino acids. Germline CDR1 and CDR2: LGHNA and YSLEER. V dropped 0 bases and J dropped 0; count of bases not matched to a gene: 11. CDR3 residues: CASSQDYPGQSFSNQPQHF. The CDR3 bases are TGCGCCAGCAGCCAAGATTACCCGGGACAGTCTTTTAGCAATCAGCCCCAGCATTTT.

This clone is a singleton in its sample. This specimen includes other DNA sequences encoding the same CDR3. J is TRBJ2-7 and V is TRBV20-1; D is undetermined. Per germline, CDR1 DFQATT and CDR2 SNEGSKA (reference sequence). CDR3 length: 11 residues. V was pared by 1 base and J by 6 bases, with 7 bases between. The CDR3: CSARGLPEQYF. The CDR3 DNA follows: TGCAGTGCTAGAGGACTTCCCGAGCAGTACTTC.

The chain carries TRBV6-5 and TRBJ2-7; 9 bases align to TRBD1. The germline V gene has CDR1 MNHEY and CDR2 SVGAGI. This CDR3 has 14 amino acids. The ends lost 6 bases at V and 5 bases at J; junction bases unmatched: 8. CDR3 sequence (DNA): TGTGCCAGCAGCCAGGACAGGGGTTTTGACGAGCAGTACTTC. It translates to CASSQDRGFDEQYF.

The genes are TRBV28 and TRBJ2-7, with a possible D match to TRBD2 (5 bases). V was trimmed by 2 bases and J by 5 bases, leaving 13 bases between them. CDR3 size: 14 residues. In germline, CDR1 is MDHEN, CDR2 SYDVKM. In DNA, the CDR3 is TGTGCCAGCAGTTTAGGCTCCGGGGTCAACGAGCAGTACTTC. This gives the protein CASSLGSGVNEQYF.

J is TRBJ2-3 and V is TRBV7-2; D ambiguous. Trimming took off 5 bases at V and 2 bases at J, with 5 bases between the two ends. From germline, CDR1 is SGHTA and CDR2 FQGNSA. The CDR3 has 12 amino acids. The CDR3 nucleotides are TGTGCCAGCAGCCTCCCCACAGATACGCAGTATTTT. As protein: CASSLPTDTQYF.

The rearrangement joins TRBV27 to TRBJ2-7, with no clear D. Looked up from germline, CDR1 is MNHEY and CDR2 is SMNVEV (reference sequence). The V and J ends lost 5 bases and 4 bases respectively, with 18 bases between them. This CDR3 has 15 residues. CDR3 coding DNA: TGTGCCAGCAGTAGGACCGCTAGTCTTCTTTACGAGCAGTACTTC. Translation: CASSRTASLLYEQYF.

This clone has more than one count but fewer than ten. The chain uses TRBV5-6 and TRBJ1-1, with D possibly being TRBD1 (5 bases). Germline CDR1 is SGHDT and CDR2 is YYEEEE. CDR3 length: 16 residues. V shed 0 bases and J shed 1 base, with 13 bases lying between them. DNA for the CDR3: TGTGCCAGCAGCTTGGCCGTGGGGGAGTGGAACACTGAAGCTTTCTTT. It specifies CASSLAVGEWNTEAFF. The complete variable domain, with remaining parts taken from reference TRBV5-6 and TRBJ1-1, reads DAGVTQSPTHLIKTRGQQVTLRCSPKSGHDTVSWYQQALGQGPQFIFQYYEEEERQRGNFPDRFSGHQFPNYSSELNVNALLLGDSALYLCASSLAVGEWNTEAFFGQGTRLTVV.

Here the CDR3 reads CATSRSGRGIQPQHF. The CDR3 bases are TGTGCCACCAGCAGATCAGGCAGGGGGATTCAGCCCCAGCATTTT. This chain links TRBV15 with TRBJ1-5; 7 nucleotides match TRBD1. Germline trimming cut 2 bases from V and 6 bases from J; bases unmatched to any gene: 7. The germline V gene encodes CDR1 LNHNV and CDR2 YYDKDF (reference sequence). The CDR3 has 15 residues. Based on the CDR3 plus reference TRBV15 and TRBJ1-5, the full variable domain is DAMVIQNPRYQVTQFGKPVTLSCSQTLNHNVMYWYQQKSSQAPKLLFHYYDKDFNNEADTPDNFQSRRPNTSFCFLDIRSPGLGDTAMYLCATSRSGRGIQPQHFGDGTRLSIL.

The chain has TRBV14 and TRBJ2-1, with D perhaps TRBD1 (5 bases). V was pared by 1 base and J by 2 bases, with 9 bases between. Germline V CDR1 and CDR2: SGHDN, FVKESK. This CDR3 comprises 15 residues. CDR3 region: CASSQVTGPYNEQFF. As DNA, the CDR3 is TGTGCCAGCAGCCAAGTCACAGGCCCCTACAATGAGCAGTTCTTC.

The chain is built from TRBV28 and TRBJ2-3; 14 bases map to TRBD2. The trim removed 10 bases at V and 7 bases at J, leaving 10 bases unmatched. This CDR3 has 15 residues. The germline gives CDR1 MDHEN, CDR2 SYDVKM. The chain's CDR3 is CATDEGTSGSNTQYF. The CDR3 DNA sequence: TGTGCCACCGATGAAGGGACTAGCGGGAGCAATACGCAGTATTTT.

J is TRBJ2-2 and V is TRBV7-9; 8 bases agree with TRBD2. Germline CDR1 and CDR2: SEHNR and FQNEAQ (reference sequence). The CDR3 covers 19 residues. Trimming cost V 6 bases and J 5 bases; bases outside gene matches: 20. In nucleotides, the CDR3 is TGTGCCAGCAGGGATACTAAGCCCAGCGGGAGTTCGTTTACCGGGGAGCTGTTTTTT. Its translation is CASRDTKPSGSSFTGELFF. Supplemented by reference TRBV7-9 and TRBJ2-2, the full variable domain reads DTGVSQNPRHKITKRGQNVTFRCDPISEHNRLYWYRQTLGQGPEFLTYFQNEAQLEKSRLLSDRFSAERPKGSFSTLEIQRTEQGDSAMYLCASRDTKPSGSSFTGELFFGEGSRLTVL.

The V gene is TRBV6-9, the J gene TRBJ1-1, with D hard to call. The germline V gene has CDR1 MNHGY and CDR2 SVAAGI. Trimming cost V 10 bases and J 0 bases, with 15 bases left between them. The CDR3 length is 14 residues. Here the CDR3 reads CAMGPDFMNTEAFF. The DNA for the CDR3 is TGTGCCATGGGCCCCGACTTCATGAACACTGAAGCTTTCTTT.

V is TRBV7-8 and J is TRBJ1-2; D perhaps matches TRBD1 (5 bases). This CDR3 is built from 14 residues. Germline V gene lookup returns CDR1 SGHVS and CDR2 FQNEAQ. The germline V and J ends were trimmed by 5 bases and 1 base, with 11 bases remaining between them. The DNA for the CDR3 is TGTGCCAGCAGCGCGTCGGGGGTTAACTATGGCTACACCTTC. Translating it yields CASSASGVNYGYTF.

The CDR3 DNA sequence: TGCGCCAGCAGCCCCCTCCGCAGGGGCGCAAACTATGGCTACACCTTC. It specifies CASSPLRRGANYGYTF. The chain joins TRBV5-1 to TRBJ1-2; a possible D gene is TRBD1 (6 bases). V lost 4 bases to trimming and J lost 2 bases, with 18 bases between them. CDR1 SGHRS and CDR2 YFSETQ come from the germline V gene. The CDR3 has 16 residues.

The chain uses TRBV7-2 and TRBJ2-7, with 14 bases fitting TRBD2. This CDR3 spans 19 amino acids. The V gene's germline CDR1 is SGHTA and CDR2 FQGNSA. With V trimmed by 3 bases and J by 4 bases, 14 bases remained unmatched. The CDR3 nucleotides are TGTGCCAGCAGCTTTCGGGGGGGACTAGCGGGAGCTCCATTTTACGAGCAGTACTTC. This encodes CASSFRGGLAGAPFYEQYF.

V gene TRBV27 combines with J gene TRBJ2-1, with TRBD1 identical over 8 bases. The CDR3 length is 14 residues. The germline gives CDR1 MNHEY, CDR2 SMNVEV (reference sequence). The trim removed 6 bases at V and 7 bases at J, leaving 8 bases unmatched. CDR3 region: CASRDREILNEQFF. DNA of the CDR3: TGTGCCAGCAGGGACAGGGAAATACTTAATGAGCAGTTCTTC.

The gene calls are TRBV27 and TRBJ2-3, with a weak D call TRBD2 (5 bases). Trimming removed 5 bases from V and 2 bases from J, with 14 bases in between. The CDR3 is 15 residues long. Germline lookup yields CDR1 MNHEY and CDR2 SMNVEV (reference sequence). CDR3 protein: CASSPYGINTDTQYF. The CDR3 DNA reads as TGTGCCAGCAGTCCCTACGGGATAAACACAGATACGCAGTATTTT.

CDR3 sequence reads: CASHSGDNQPQHF. DNA for the CDR3: TGTGCCAGCCACTCGGGTGACAATCAGCCCCAGCATTTT. The chain uses TRBV7-9 and TRBJ1-5, with D unresolved. Germline loops: CDR1 SEHNR, CDR2 FQNEAQ (reference sequence). Trimming cost V 8 bases and J 3 bases, with 11 bases left between them. The CDR3 length is 13 residues.